These 30 T cell receptor beta chains were sequenced from one sample in a study of neurological immune-mediated disorders (dated by TCRdb to between 2019 and 2020). The library was produced with 5' RACE. Sequenced on an Illumina HiSeq 2500. TCRdb took the public reads, trimmed them with fastp at Q25, ran MiXCR for clone calling and kept in-frame beta chains. Records with the same CDR3 protein are collapsed into one entry carrying the most frequent genes and DNA. This sample gives 55,000 to 65,000 distinct CDR3 sequences in total; 3% to 4% of them show up just once. Less than 2.5% of the sample is taken by the ten largest. Source material: PBMCs. These receptors came from a woman aged 45-65 years with multiple sclerosis.

This clonotype was picked up many times. Here the CDR3 reads CSARRTGAGETQYF. The CDR3 DNA reads as TGCAGCGCGCGGCGGACAGGGGCAGGAGAGACCCAGTACTTC. The genes are TRBV29-1 and TRBJ2-5; 9 nucleotides line up with TRBD1. CDR1 is SQVTM and CDR2 is ANQGSEA in the germline V gene. Trimming took 7 bases from V and 4 from J; bases not matched to a gene: 10. The CDR3 length is 14 residues.

In its sample, this clonotype ranks as medium-sized (0.01 to 0.1%). This rearrangement joins TRBV20-1 to TRBJ1-2; no clear D. Germline CDR1 and CDR2: DFQATT and SNEGSKA (reference sequence). V was pared by 4 bases and J by 5 bases, with 8 bases between. The CDR3 consists of 11 residues. The CDR3 nucleotides read TGCAGTGCTATAGGGCTGTATGGCTACACCTTC. Protein sequence: CSAIGLYGYTF.

This clonotype was counted ten times or more. J is TRBJ2-3 and V is TRBV20-1, with TRBD2 matching 8 bases. Germline V gene sequence: CDR1 DFQATT, CDR2 SNEGSKA (reference sequence). This CDR3 spans 14 amino acids. V shed 4 bases and J 6 bases; nucleotides not matched to a gene: 9. The CDR3 coding sequence is TGCAGTGCTACTCGTTGGGCGGGAGGTGATACGCAGTATTTT. It specifies CSATRWAGGDTQYF.

This clonotype was counted many times. CDR3 loop: CASSLGQSPNQPQHF. In DNA form, the CDR3 reads TGCGCCAGCAGCTTGGGGCAGAGCCCCAATCAGCCCCAGCATTTT. V usage is TRBV5-1 and J usage is TRBJ1-5, with D unresolved. With 0 bases removed from V and 3 bases from J, the gap between germline ends came to 10 bases. Germline V gene data show CDR1 as SGHRS and CDR2 as YFSETQ. The CDR3 sequence is 15 residues long.

This clonotype was detected ten times or more. The V call is TRBV6-6, the J call TRBJ1-1; D not certain. The CDR3 spans 12 residues. The germline V gene has CDR1 MNHNY and CDR2 SVGAGI (reference sequence). Trimming removed 3 bases from V and 1 base from J, with 3 bases in between. The chain's CDR3 is CASSYKNTEAFF. In DNA form, the CDR3 reads TGTGCCAGCAGTTATAAGAACACTGAAGCTTTCTTT.

The sample holds many counts of this clonotype. This chain joins TRBV24-1 and TRBJ2-6; no clear D gene. Germline CDR1 and CDR2: KGHDR and SFDVKD. Trimming cost V 4 bases and J 0 bases, with 9 bases left between them. CDR3 length equals 16 residues. The CDR3 loop is CATSDPHLSGANVLTF. In DNA, the CDR3 is TGTGCCACCAGTGACCCTCACCTCTCTGGGGCCAACGTCCTGACTTTC.

This clonotype was found many times. This chain uses TRBV5-1 with TRBJ2-1; tentatively, D is TRBD2 (5 bases). The CDR3 loop spans 14 amino acids. Germline lookup yields CDR1 SGHRS and CDR2 YFSETQ. Trimming cost V 4 bases and J 5 bases, with 13 bases left between them. This chain's CDR3 is CASSPRLRDNEQFF. In DNA form, the CDR3 reads TGCGCCAGCAGCCCTCGACTACGAGACAATGAGCAGTTCTTC.

This clonotype was detected ten times or more. The chain employs TRBV6-2 or TRBV6-3 and TRBJ1-1; tentative D call: TRBD1 (5 bases). There are 13 residues in the CDR3. Germline-derived CDR1 and CDR2 are MNHEY and SVGEGT. Trimming removed 11 bases from V and 7 bases from J, with 20 bases in between. CDR3 nucleotides: TGTGCCCTCCGACCCCCCACAACAGGTGAAGCTTTCTTT. This translates into CALRPPTTGEAFF.

This clonotype was counted ten times or more. The chain links TRBV10-3 to TRBJ2-3; 9 bases align to TRBD2. J was trimmed by 3 bases and V by 3 bases; bases with no gene match: 4. CDR1 is ENHRY, CDR2 SYGVKD, per germline. CDR3 size: 15 residues. The CDR3 region has the DNA TGTGCCATCAGTGAAGCTAGCGGGAAAACAGATACGCAGTATTTT. Protein: CAISEASGKTDTQYF.

This clonotype was picked up many times. The genes are TRBV29-1 and TRBJ2-1, with 7 nucleotides matching TRBD1. The V segment lost 7 bases and the J segment 0 bases; nucleotides outside the gene matches: 6. This CDR3 is built from 14 residues. Germline V gene data show CDR1 as SQVTM and CDR2 as ANQGSEA. The chain's CDR3 is CSALRQGSYNEQFF. DNA for the CDR3: TGCAGCGCGCTCAGACAGGGCTCCTACAATGAGCAGTTCTTC.

The J gene is TRBJ1-1, the V gene TRBV20-1; no definite D call. V shed 0 bases and J shed 1 base, with 9 bases lying between them. The germline gives CDR1 DFQATT, CDR2 SNEGSKA (reference sequence). The CDR3 length is 14 residues. CDR3 amino acids: CSAREWETNTEAFF. Written as DNA, the CDR3 is TGCAGTGCTAGAGAATGGGAGACGAACACTGAAGCTTTCTTT.

This clonotype was seen a few times. This chain uses TRBV2 with TRBJ2-1, with TRBD2 as a possible D gene (6 bases). V lost 7 bases, J lost 5 bases, and 15 bases lay in between. The CDR3 totals 14 residues. Germline CDR1 SNHLY, CDR2 FYNNEI. The CDR3 spells CASTRWDSNNEQFF. In DNA form, the CDR3 reads TGTGCCAGCACCAGATGGGACTCAAACAATGAGCAGTTCTTC.

This clonotype has a handful of counts. This may be a read error, as it is one base from a much larger clone. This chain uses TRBV9 with TRBJ2-1; no clear D gene. Trimming cost V 4 bases and J 8 bases, with 16 bases left between them. In germline, CDR1 is SGDLS, CDR2 YYNGEE. CDR3 length equals 14 residues. The chain's CDR3 is CASSSGTLGDEQFF. In DNA form, the CDR3 reads TGTGCCAGCAGCTCGGGCACCCTAGGAGATGAGCAGTTCTTC. The whole variable domain, filled in from reference TRBV9 and TRBJ2-1, reads DSGVTQTPKHLITATGQRVTLRCSPRSGDLSVYWYQQSLDQGLQFLIQYYNGEERAKGNILERFSAQQFPDLHSELNLSSLELGDSALYFCASSSGTLGDEQFFGPGTRLTVL.

This clonotype showed up many times. The gene calls are TRBV3-1 and TRBJ1-4; D is unclear. The germline V and J ends were trimmed by 0 bases and 3 bases, with 14 bases remaining between them. The CDR3 spans 17 residues. Germline V CDR1 and CDR2: LGHDT, YNNKEL (reference sequence). This CDR3 reads CASSQDLTGPPNEKLFF. The CDR3 DNA reads as TGTGCCAGCAGCCAAGACCTAACCGGACCACCTAATGAAAAACTGTTTTTT.

Many counts were recorded for this clonotype. This sequence joins TRBV6-2 or TRBV6-3 and TRBJ2-1; 14 bases are shared with TRBD2. This CDR3 is 16 amino acids long. V shed 0 bases, J shed 9 bases, and the junction held 4 bases outside the gene matches. Germline CDR1 reads MNHEY; CDR2 reads SVGEGT. The chain's CDR3 is CASSYSGLAGAIEQFF. Here the CDR3 DNA reads TGTGCCAGCAGTTACTCGGGACTAGCGGGAGCTATTGAGCAGTTCTTC.

The chain combines TRBV4-3 with TRBJ2-7, with D possibly matching TRBD1 (6 bases). The CDR3 runs 13 residues. The germline V gene has CDR1 LGHNA and CDR2 YSLEER. The germline V and J ends were trimmed by 2 bases and 4 bases, with 9 bases remaining between them. The CDR3 loop is CASSQHREYEQYF. CDR3 coding DNA: TGCGCCAGCAGCCAACACAGGGAATACGAGCAGTACTTC.

This clonotype was recorded many times. The rearrangement joins TRBV3-1 to TRBJ1-1; D is unresolved. This CDR3 is 15 amino acids long. Germline loops: CDR1 LGHDT, CDR2 YNNKEL (reference sequence). Trimming stripped 0 bases from V and 4 bases from J, with 12 bases between. CDR3 DNA sequence: TGTGCCAGCAGCCAAGATTATGCCAGGACCACTGAAGCTTTCTTT. Its translation is CASSQDYARTTEAFF.

The table lists this clonotype with many counts. This chain links TRBV29-1 with TRBJ1-3, with 7 bases aligning to TRBD1. Trimming at V came to 6 bases and at J to 4 bases, leaving 6 bases not matched to a gene. From germline, CDR1 is SQVTM and CDR2 ANQGSEA. The CDR3 runs to 13 residues. This chain's CDR3 is CSVGTGVGNTIYF. Written as DNA, the CDR3 is TGCAGCGTGGGAACAGGGGTAGGAAACACCATATATTTT.

Ten or more counts support this clonotype. This chain uses TRBV7-2 with TRBJ2-5; D is unclear. Germline V gene lookup returns CDR1 SGHTA and CDR2 FQGNSA. The length of the CDR3 is 12 residues. Trimming removed 1 base from V and 5 bases from J, with 5 bases in between. The CDR3 protein is CASSLVSETQYF. CDR3 DNA: TGTGCCAGCAGCTTAGTGTCGGAGACCCAGTACTTC.

The genes are TRBV6-2 or TRBV6-3 and TRBJ2-7; 7 nucleotides line up with TRBD1. The ends lost 8 bases at V and 6 bases at J; junction bases unmatched: 10. The CDR3 is made up of 13 amino acids. Germline V CDR1 and CDR2: MNHEY, SVGEGT. The CDR3 sequence is CASHLWTGTEQYF. The CDR3 DNA reads TGTGCCAGCCATCTCTGGACAGGCACCGAGCAGTACTTC.

This clonotype was detected many times. The chain uses TRBV7-2 and TRBJ2-2; D is perhaps TRBD2 (5 bases). CDR1 is SGHTA and CDR2 is FQGNSA in the germline V gene. V lost 1 base, J lost 5 bases, and 14 bases lay in between. CDR3 size: 16 residues. CDR3 bases: TGTGCCAGCAGCTTAGGGCTAGCTGGCAGAACCGGGGAGCTGTTTTTT. Encoded protein: CASSLGLAGRTGELFF. Full variable domain (remainder filled in from reference TRBV7-2 and TRBJ2-2): GAGVSQSPSNKVTEKGKDVELRCDPISGHTALYWYRQSLGQGLEFLIYFQGNSAPDKSGLPSDRFSAERTGGSVSTLTIQRTQQEDSAVYLCASSLGLAGRTGELFFGEGSRLTVL.

This clonotype has a count of ten or more. Being one base from a much bigger clone, this may be a read error. This rearrangement joins TRBV5-1 to TRBJ2-7; 10 bases are a match to TRBD2. With 0 bases clipped from V and 3 bases from J, the junction kept 12 bases outside the gene matches. Germline V gene data show CDR1 as SGHRS and CDR2 as YFSETQ. This CDR3 is built from 18 residues. The CDR3 coding sequence is TGCGCCAGCAGCTTGGGCGCTAGCGGGAGCGCGACTATCTACGAGCAGTACTTC. It translates to CASSLGASGSATIYEQYF.

This clonotype has a count of ten or more. V is TRBV5-1 and J is TRBJ2-5; 12 nucleotides align to TRBD2. Germline-derived CDR1 and CDR2 are SGHRS and YFSETQ. This CDR3 has 17 amino acids. Unmatched junction bases numbered 4, after V lost 0 bases and J lost 1 base. CDR3 amino acids: CASSLVGTSGSQETQYF. CDR3 nucleotide sequence: TGCGCCAGCAGCTTGGTGGGGACTAGCGGGTCCCAAGAGACCCAGTACTTC.

In the case of this clonotype: Being one base from a much bigger clone, this may be a read error. V gene TRBV5-1 combines with J gene TRBJ1-2; D gene unclear. The CDR3 length is 14 residues. Deletions cut 7 bases from V and 0 bases from J, with 13 bases between. CDR1 SGHRS and CDR2 YFSETQ come from the germline V gene. This CDR3 reads CASGHLLTNYGYTF. In DNA form, the CDR3 reads TGCGCCAGCGGCCATTTACTGACTAACTATGGCTACACCTTC.

At least ten counts were recorded for this clonotype. The chain combines TRBV28 with TRBJ1-2; D perhaps matches TRBD1 (5 bases). The V end was cut by 5 bases, the J end by 1 base, with 14 bases between. The CDR3 is made up of 15 amino acids. The V gene's germline CDR1 is MDHEN and CDR2 SYDVKM. CDR3 amino acids: CASSLNRQLNYGYTF. CDR3 DNA: TGTGCCAGCAGTCTTAACCGACAGCTTAACTATGGCTACACCTTC.

This clonotype was seen ten or more times. The gene calls are TRBV29-1 and TRBJ2-2; perhaps TRBD2 as D (5 bases). V gave up 5 bases and J gave up 4 bases, with 11 bases separating them. In germline, CDR1 is SQVTM, CDR2 ANQGSEA. The CDR3 sequence is 13 residues long. DNA for the CDR3: TGCAGCGTTCAAACACGGGGCACCGGGGAGCTGTTTTTT. The encoded protein is CSVQTRGTGELFF.

This clonotype was seen ten or more times. The CDR3, as DNA: TGTGCCAGCAGTGAACCCGGGACAGGAGCCTACGAGCAGTACTTC. This translates into CASSEPGTGAYEQYF. V usage is TRBV25-1 and J usage is TRBJ2-7; 8 bases map to TRBD1. This CDR3 has 15 amino acids. Trimming took 2 bases from V and 2 from J; bases not matched to a gene: 5. The germline V gene has CDR1 MGHDK and CDR2 SYGVNS.

This clonotype was picked up many times. The V and J genes are TRBV9 and TRBJ1-6; weak D call: TRBD1 (5 bases). V lost 4 bases and J lost 4, with 9 bases in between. CDR1 is SGDLS, CDR2 YYNGEE, per germline. The CDR3 has 14 amino acids. Here the CDR3 DNA reads TGTGCCAGCAGCCTTGACAGTTATAATTCACCCCTCCACTTT. Translation gives CASSLDSYNSPLHF. Drawing the rest from reference TRBV9 and TRBJ1-6, the complete variable domain is DSGVTQTPKHLITATGQRVTLRCSPRSGDLSVYWYQQSLDQGLQFLIQYYNGEERAKGNILERFSAQQFPDLHSELNLSSLELGDSALYFCASSLDSYNSPLHFGNGTRLTVT.

This clonotype was found many times. This chain connects TRBV20-1 to TRBJ1-4; TRBD1 might be the D (5 bases). Trimming removed 0 bases from V and 7 bases from J, with 12 bases in between. Germline V gives CDR1 DFQATT, CDR2 SNEGSKA (reference sequence). This CDR3 has 14 residues. CDR3 in DNA: TGCAGTGCTAGAGAGGGCGGGGGAGGTGAAAAACTGTTTTTT. It is translated as CSAREGGGGEKLFF.

This clonotype was seen repeatedly, ten times or more. V is TRBV16 and J is TRBJ1-4; D possibly corresponds to TRBD1 (6 bases). There are 16 residues in the CDR3. The V and J ends lost 0 bases and 1 base respectively, with 9 bases between them. From germline, CDR1 is KGHSY and CDR2 FQNENV. The CDR3 DNA reads TGTGCCAGCAGCCAATCCTGGGGGCTAACTAATGAAAAACTGTTTTTT. As protein: CASSQSWGLTNEKLFF.